These 21 T cell receptor beta chains were all obtained from the same sample, sequenced in a study of blood T cell repertoires in COVID-19 (TCRdb year 2020). To prepare the library, the immunoSEQ multiplex PCR assay was applied. TCRdb obtained this table from immuneACCESS and retained in-frame rearrangements with V and J assigned. These tables miss some clones; where compared with another copy, unresolved V genes account for less than half of the shortfall, and the remainder is unexplained. The sample table contains about 350,000 clones; only one count was recorded for about nine tenths of them. Over 0.9% of the sample belongs to the ten largest clones. Sample: PBMCs or T cells enriched from blood (not recorded which). These receptors were collected from a woman aged 30 to 39 who had been exposed to COVID-19.

This clone was recorded only once. CDR3 coding DNA: TGTGCCTGGAGCACGGACAGGGTCGATGGCTACACCTTC. This encodes CAWSTDRVDGYTF. The chain combines TRBV30 with TRBJ1-2; TRBD1 matches 8 bases. V dropped 3 bases and J dropped 6; count of bases not matched to a gene: 6. Germline V lookup: CDR1 GTSNPN, CDR2 SVGIG (reference sequence). The CDR3 is 13 residues long. Based on the CDR3 plus reference TRBV30 and TRBJ1-2, the full variable domain is SQTIHQWPATLVQPVGSPLSLECTVEGTSNPNLYWYRQAAGRGLQLLFYSVGIGQISSEVPQNLSASRPQDRQFILSSKKLLLSDSGFYLCAWSTDRVDGYTFGSGTRLTVV.

V usage is TRBV19 and J usage is TRBJ1-2; 7 bases line up with TRBD1. The CDR3 is made up of 15 amino acids. V dropped 2 bases and J dropped 0; count of bases not matched to a gene: 3. Germline loops: CDR1 LNHDA, CDR2 SQIVND (reference sequence). The CDR3 bases are TGTGCCAGTAGTATACCGGGACAGCCTAACTATGGCTACACCTTC. Protein sequence: CASSIPGQPNYGYTF.

The chain links TRBV24-1 to TRBJ2-7, with TRBD1 matching 7 bases. V lost 3 bases to trimming and J lost 5 bases; unmatched junction nucleotides: 12. Germline V gives CDR1 KGHDR, CDR2 SFDVKD. The CDR3 is 16 amino acids. DNA of the CDR3: TGTGCCACCAGTGATCCTACCGGGACAGCTAAGGACGAGCAGTACTTC. Residues: CATSDPTGTAKDEQYF.

The chain has TRBV5-1 and TRBJ2-1; TRBD1 is a possible D gene (6 bases). Per the germline V gene, CDR1 is SGHRS and CDR2 is YFSETQ. V lost 5 bases, J lost 5 bases, and 17 bases lay in between. The CDR3 spans 15 residues. The CDR3 loop is CASRPYPGANNEQFF. The CDR3 nucleotides read TGCGCCAGCAGACCCTATCCAGGGGCGAACAATGAGCAGTTCTTC.

This clone was picked up one time. The DNA for the CDR3 is TGTGCCAGCAGCACAGACAGGGCCGGCGGGTACACCTTC. It is translated as CASSTDRAGGYTF. The chain couples TRBV7-9 to TRBJ1-2; TRBD1 matches 7 bases. The CDR3 length is 13 residues. Trimming cost V 5 bases and J 11 bases; bases outside gene matches: 11. Germline CDR1 SEHNR, CDR2 FQNEAQ (reference sequence).

This rearrangement joins TRBV21-1 to TRBJ2-2; the D call of TRBD2 is as the table states it, not checked on the DNA. TRBV21-1 is designated a pseudogene. The CDR3 runs 19 residues. The DNA of the CDR3 is TGTGCCAGCTCCCCTTCTGGGCCGGGAGGGCCCTCGGTCACCGGGGAGCTGTTTTTT. Its translation is CASSPSGPGGPSVTGELFF.

V and J are TRBV12-5 and TRBJ2-3; weak D call: TRBD1 (6 bases). CDR1 and CDR2 (germline): LGHNT, FRNRAP. The CDR3 has 16 residues. Trimming removed 1 base at V and 1 base at J, with 12 bases between. CDR3 amino acids: CASGLAQGYGTDTQYF. For the CDR3, the DNA is TGTGCTAGTGGTTTGGCCCAGGGGTACGGCACAGATACGCAGTATTTT. Looking up the rest from reference TRBV12-5 and TRBJ2-3 gives the full variable domain: DARVTQTPRHKVTEMGQEVTMRCQPILGHNTVFWYRQTMMQGLELLAYFRNRAPLDDSGMPKDRFSAEMPDATLATLKIQPSEPRDSAVYFCASGLAQGYGTDTQYFGPGTRLTVL.

The chain uses TRBV30 and TRBJ2-7, with D tentatively TRBD2 (6 bases). The ends were cut back, 3 bases at V and 2 bases at J, with 11 bases in the middle. There are 13 residues in the CDR3. Germline V gene sequence: CDR1 GTSNPN, CDR2 SVGIG (reference sequence). CDR3: CAWRGTGAYEQYF. CDR3 in DNA: TGTGCCTGGAGGGGGACGGGGGCCTACGAGCAGTACTTC.

This clone was picked up a small number of times. This chain uses TRBV9 with TRBJ1-4; no firm D call. The germline V gene has CDR1 SGDLS and CDR2 YYNGEE. The CDR3 is made up of 14 amino acids. Between the trimmed V and J ends, which lost 0 bases and 0 bases, there was a span of 3 bases. CDR3 nucleotides: TGTGCCAGCAGCGTAGGGCCAACTAATGAAAAACTGTTTTTT. Translated, it gives CASSVGPTNEKLFF.

Only a few counts were recorded for this clone. J is TRBJ1-2 and V is TRBV29-1; tentative D call: TRBD1 (6 bases). The CDR3 is made up of 14 amino acids. Trimming pared 1 base from V and 0 bases from J, leaving 9 bases between. Germline V gene lookup returns CDR1 SQVTM and CDR2 ANQGSEA. The DNA for the CDR3 is TGCAGCGTTGAAGGGACAGCCCCTAACTATGGCTACACCTTC. Its protein product is CSVEGTAPNYGYTF.

The chain has TRBV5-6 and TRBJ2-1; 9 bases match TRBD2. CDR1 and CDR2 from the germline V gene are SGHDT and YYEEEE. V dropped 5 bases and J dropped 4; count of bases not matched to a gene: 7. This CDR3 has 15 amino acids. The CDR3: CASRYRLAGYNEQFF. The CDR3 DNA sequence: TGTGCCAGCAGATATCGCCTAGCGGGATACAATGAGCAGTTCTTC.

This chain uses TRBV7-6 with TRBJ2-1, with 12 nucleotides matching TRBD2. J lost 1 base, V lost 8 bases, and 3 bases had no gene match. Germline CDR1 SGHVS, CDR2 FNYEAQ. This CDR3 spans 15 amino acids. CDR3 sequence: CASGGTSGSYNEQFF. As DNA, the CDR3 is TGTGCCAGCGGGGGGACTAGCGGGTCCTACAATGAGCAGTTCTTC.

This sequence joins TRBV7-7 and TRBJ2-1, with 9 bases matching TRBD2. From germline, CDR1 is SSHAT and CDR2 FNYEAQ (reference sequence). Trimming took 6 bases from V and 3 from J; bases not matched to a gene: 6. The CDR3 is made up of 15 amino acids. The CDR3 DNA reads TGTGCCAGCAGTCTATCTAGCGGGGTCTACAATGAGCAGTTCTTC. Translating it yields CASSLSSGVYNEQFF. Drawing the rest from reference TRBV7-7 and TRBJ2-1, the complete variable domain is GAGVSQSPRYKVTKRGQDVTLRCDPISSHATLYWYQQALGQGPEFLTYFNYEAQPDKSGLPSDRFSAERPEGSISTLTIQRTEQRDSAMYRCASSLSSGVYNEQFFGPGTRLTVL.

V and J are TRBV27 and TRBJ1-4; D call uncertain. V lost 4 bases and J lost 8, with 17 bases in between. CDR1 is MNHEY and CDR2 is SMNVEV in the germline V gene (reference sequence). The CDR3 runs 15 residues. The CDR3 nucleotides read TGTGCCAGCAGTTCTCCGGGTCTAGGAAAAGAAAAACTGTTTTTT. It is translated as CASSSPGLGKEKLFF.

The DNA for the CDR3 is TGTGCCAGCAGCGTAGCTACTAGCGGGAGTGGTCCAGATACGCAGTATTTT. This encodes CASSVATSGSGPDTQYF. This sequence joins TRBV9 and TRBJ2-3, with 11 bases identical to TRBD2. The junction had 7 bases not matched to a gene; V was cut back by 0 bases and J by 4 bases. From germline, CDR1 is SGDLS and CDR2 YYNGEE. CDR3 length: 17 residues.

This chain uses TRBV18 with TRBJ2-7, with 7 nucleotides matching TRBD1. Trimming removed 1 base from V and 5 bases from J; junction bases left unmatched: 8. Looked up from germline, CDR1 is KGHSH and CDR2 is LQKENI. The CDR3 runs 15 residues. The CDR3 nucleotides are TGTGCCAGCTCACCACGCCCGCAGACAGGGAACGAGCAGTACTTC. Translated, it gives CASSPRPQTGNEQYF.

CDR3 protein: CASSPLIAGGTDTQYF. The CDR3 nucleotides are TGTGCCAGCTCACCGTTGATAGCGGGAGGAACAGATACGCAGTATTTT. This rearrangement joins TRBV18 to TRBJ2-3, with 10 bases lining up with TRBD2. Trimming removed 3 bases from V and 3 bases from J; junction bases left unmatched: 6. The CDR3 extends over 16 amino acids. The germline gives CDR1 KGHSH, CDR2 LQKENI.

The rearrangement joins TRBV7-9 to TRBJ1-2, with D possibly matching TRBD1 (5 bases). V lost 5 bases and J lost 6, with 13 bases in between. The CDR3 runs to 13 residues. The germline gives CDR1 SEHNR, CDR2 FQNEAQ (reference sequence). As DNA, the CDR3 is TGTGCCAGCAGCCCCAAGACAGTAAATGGCTACACCTTC. This translates into CASSPKTVNGYTF.

This rearrangement joins TRBV11-2 to TRBJ1-1, with a weak D call TRBD1 (5 bases). Germline assignment: CDR1 SGHAT and CDR2 FQNNGV. V was shortened by 1 base and J by 11 bases, with 14 bases between the two germline ends. This CDR3 is 13 amino acids long. The CDR3 sequence: CASSLARQTGAFF. The CDR3 region has the DNA TGTGCCAGCAGCTTAGCCCGACAGACCGGGGCTTTCTTT.

This clone came up once. This sequence joins TRBV11-3 and TRBJ2-2; weak D call: TRBD2 (6 bases). V lost 5 bases and J lost 0, with 25 bases in between. CDR1 is SGHNT, CDR2 YENEEA, per germline. The CDR3 loop spans 20 amino acids. This chain's CDR3 is CASSPSRGSGRFANTGELFF. CDR3 in DNA: TGTGCCAGCAGCCCGTCGCGGGGTAGCGGACGTTTCGCGAACACCGGGGAGCTGTTTTTT. The variable domain in full, completed from reference TRBV11-3 and TRBJ2-2, reads EAGVVQSPRYKIIEKKQPVAFWCNPISGHNTLYWYLQNLGQGPELLIRYENEEAVDDSQLPKDRFSAERLKGVDSTLKIQPAELGDSAVYLCASSPSRGSGRFANTGELFFGEGSRLTVL.

The V gene is TRBV5-1, the J gene TRBJ2-2, with 7 bases fitting TRBD2. This CDR3 is 17 amino acids long. Germline values: CDR1 SGHRS, CDR2 YFSETQ. The V gene end was trimmed by 1 base and the J gene end by 6 bases; junction bases not matched to a gene: 12. The CDR3 sequence is CASSLLGTTGGSGELFF. CDR3 DNA: TGCGCCAGCAGCTTGCTAGGGACTACCGGAGGGTCCGGGGAGCTGTTTTTT.